A selection of T cell receptor beta chains follows, all from one sample in a study of patients and donors after allogeneic stem cell transplantation. TCRdb used MiXCR to reprocess the RT-PCR reads, holding one entry per CDR3 protein. In the table there are about 200,000 distinct CDR3 sequences, roughly two fifths of which are singletons. Sequencing used blood, either unsorted or a sorted T cell fraction (not recorded which). The receptors originated from a human donor who was either an allogeneic HSCT recipient or a stem cell or donor lymphocyte infusion donor (not recorded which). It is not recorded whose cells these are; they may come from a transplant donor. Each CDR3 is given with its conserved first and last residue. D genes are given only for firm matches. Some rows mark clone size as missing; the rest say once, few, many or name a class of expanded clone.

V gene	D gene	J gene	clone size	CDR3 DNA	CDR3 protein
TRBV29-1	TRBD1	TRBJ1-2	NA	TGCAGCGTTGAACAGGCAGGGGGAGATGGCTACACCTTC	CSVEQAGGDGYTF
TRBV2	TRBD1	TRBJ1-1	NA	TGTGCCAGCAGTGAAGCAAGGGGGCGAAGCACTGAAGCTTTCTTT	CASSEARGRSTEAFF
TRBV12-3/TRBV12-4	TRBD2	TRBJ2-7	once	TGTGCCAGCAGAGTCGGGGAGGGACTACCGGAAAACGAGCAGTACTTC	CASRVGEGLPENEQYF
TRBV2	NA	TRBJ2-2	NA	TGTGCCAGCAACCCCCCGTCGGGGGAGCTGTTTTTT	CASNPPSGELFF
TRBV12-3/TRBV12-4	NA	TRBJ1-1	many	TGTGCCAGCAGTTTTGAGGGGGGGACTGAAGCTTTCTTT	CASSFEGGTEAFF
TRBV20-1	NA	TRBJ1-1	few	TGCAGTGCTAGAGACAGGCATGGGGGGACACCGAATAGGGAAGCTTTCTTT	CSARDRHGGTPNREAFF
TRBV27	NA	TRBJ2-1	NA	TGTGCCAGCAGTGTCAGGACGGGGGACTACAATGAGCAGTTCTTC	CASSVRTGDYNEQFF
TRBV28	NA	TRBJ2-2	NA	TGTGCCAGCGTTTGGACAGCGAACACCGGGGAGCTGTTTTTT	CASVWTANTGELFF
TRBV18	TRBD2	TRBJ2-2	NA	TGTGCCAGCTCATCAACAGCGGGAGACACCGGGGAGCTGTTTTTT	CASSSTAGDTGELFF
TRBV25-1	NA	TRBJ1-2	NA	TGTGCCAGCAGTGAGTCTCTGGGGGATAACTATGGCTACACCTTC	CASSESLGDNYGYTF
TRBV25-1	NA	TRBJ1-2	NA	TGTGCCAGCAGTGAGTTCGGCAGCGTCTATGGCTACACCTTC	CASSEFGSVYGYTF
TRBV28	TRBD1	TRBJ1-2	few	TGTGCCAGCAGTGGGATGGCGGGACAGGGGGTGCGTGGCTACACCTTC	CASSGMAGQGVRGYTF
TRBV18	TRBD1	TRBJ2-7	NA	TGTGCCAGCTCACTCACCTCTGGGACAGGGGCCTTGCGCGAGCAGTACTTC	CASSLTSGTGALREQYF
TRBV14	TRBD2	TRBJ2-7	NA	TGTGCCAGCAGCCCCTCTGCCGGGACTATCTACGAGCAGTACTTC	CASSPSAGTIYEQYF
TRBV29-1	TRBD1	TRBJ1-2	NA	TGCAGCGTAGGACAGGGAGCAGCGGGGTATGGCTACACCTTC	CSVGQGAAGYGYTF
TRBV5-1	NA	TRBJ1-1	NA	TGCGCCAGCAGCAAGGACAGTGAAGCTTTCTTT	CASSKDSEAFF
TRBV5-4	TRBD2	TRBJ2-3	NA	TGTGCCAGCAGCTCGGGCGGACTAGCATCCACAGATACGCAGTATTTT	CASSSGGLASTDTQYF
TRBV24-1	NA	TRBJ2-5	NA	TGTGCCACCAGTGATGCCCGGGCCCACCAAGAGACCCAGTACTTC	CATSDARAHQETQYF
TRBV5-1	NA	TRBJ2-7	NA	TGCGCCAGCAGCTCCTCGGAGGGCGAGTACTTC	CASSSSEGEYF
TRBV4-3	NA	TRBJ2-7	NA	TGCGCCAGCAGCCAAGAACAGTGGTCTAGCGACTACGAGCAGTACTTC	CASSQEQWSSDYEQYF
TRBV12-3/TRBV12-4	TRBD2	TRBJ2-5	NA	TGTGCCAGCAGTTCCGGGACTAGCGGGAGTCCCAAAGAGACCCAGTACTTC	CASSSGTSGSPKETQYF
TRBV12-3/TRBV12-4	TRBD1	TRBJ2-7	NA	TGTGCCAGCAGCTCGGACAGGGGATACCCCTACGAGCAGTACTTC	CASSSDRGYPYEQYF
TRBV25-1	NA	TRBJ1-2	NA	TGTGCCAGCAGTGACGGCCCCTATGGCTACACCTTC	CASSDGPYGYTF
TRBV12-3/TRBV12-4	NA	TRBJ1-6	NA	TGTGCCAGCAGTTTAAAGAGGGGGGGGTCCTCACCCCTCCACTTT	CASSLKRGGSSPLHF
TRBV20-1	NA	TRBJ2-2	NA	TGCAGTGCTAACTGGAACACCGGGGAGCTGTTTTTT	CSANWNTGELFF
TRBV12-3/TRBV12-4	NA	TRBJ2-5	few	TGTGCCAGCAGTTTGGCGCGGAGAGAGACCCAGTACTTC	CASSLARRETQYF
TRBV9	NA	TRBJ2-3	NA	TGTGCCAGCAGCTCCAAGGATACGCAGTATTTT	CASSSKDTQYF